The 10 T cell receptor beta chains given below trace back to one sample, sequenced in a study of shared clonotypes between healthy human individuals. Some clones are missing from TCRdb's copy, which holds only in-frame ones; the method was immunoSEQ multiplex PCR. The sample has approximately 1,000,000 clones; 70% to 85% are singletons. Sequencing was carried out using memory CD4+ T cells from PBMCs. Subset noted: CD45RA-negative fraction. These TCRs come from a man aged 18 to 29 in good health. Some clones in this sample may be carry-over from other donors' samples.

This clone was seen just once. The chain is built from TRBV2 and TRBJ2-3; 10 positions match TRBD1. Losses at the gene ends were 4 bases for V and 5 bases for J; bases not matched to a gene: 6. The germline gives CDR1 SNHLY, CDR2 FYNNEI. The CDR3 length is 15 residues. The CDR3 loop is CASSGRGTGEDTQYF. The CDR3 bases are TGTGCCAGCAGTGGTAGAGGGACAGGGGAAGATACGCAGTATTTT.

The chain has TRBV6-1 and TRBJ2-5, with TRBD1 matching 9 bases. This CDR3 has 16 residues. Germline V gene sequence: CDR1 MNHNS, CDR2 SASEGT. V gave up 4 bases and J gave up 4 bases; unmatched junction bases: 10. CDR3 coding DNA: TGTGCCAGCAGTGGGGGACAGGGAGGTATTCGAGAGACCCAGTACTTC. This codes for CASSGGQGGIRETQYF.

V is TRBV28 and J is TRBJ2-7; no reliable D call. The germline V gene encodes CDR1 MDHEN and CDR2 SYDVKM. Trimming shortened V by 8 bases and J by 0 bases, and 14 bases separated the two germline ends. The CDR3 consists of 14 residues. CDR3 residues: CASGPTANSYEQYF. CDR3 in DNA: TGTGCCAGCGGGCCAACTGCGAACTCCTACGAGCAGTACTTC.

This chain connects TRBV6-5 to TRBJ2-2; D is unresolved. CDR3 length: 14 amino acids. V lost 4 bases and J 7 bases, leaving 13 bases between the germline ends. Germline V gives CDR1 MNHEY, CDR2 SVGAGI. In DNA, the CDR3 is TGTGCCAGCAGTTCCCGGAGCGCCAGCGGGGAGCTGTTTTTT. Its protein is CASSSRSASGELFF.

CDR3 nucleotide sequence: TGTGCCAGCAGCTCCTCCACCCGGGACAGGCTCTACGAGCAGTACTTC. Protein: CASSSSTRDRLYEQYF. The V call is TRBV5-6, the J call TRBJ2-7; TRBD1 matches 8 bases. Trimming at V came to 3 bases and at J to 3 bases, leaving 11 bases not matched to a gene. CDR1 and CDR2 from the germline V gene are SGHDT and YYEEEE. There are 16 residues in the CDR3.

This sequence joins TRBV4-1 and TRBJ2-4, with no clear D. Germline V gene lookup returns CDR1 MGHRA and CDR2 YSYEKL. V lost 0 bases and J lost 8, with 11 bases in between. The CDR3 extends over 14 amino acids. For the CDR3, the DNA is TGCGCCAGCAGCCAAGAGGAGAGAAGAGACATTCAGTACTTC. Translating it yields CASSQEERRDIQYF.

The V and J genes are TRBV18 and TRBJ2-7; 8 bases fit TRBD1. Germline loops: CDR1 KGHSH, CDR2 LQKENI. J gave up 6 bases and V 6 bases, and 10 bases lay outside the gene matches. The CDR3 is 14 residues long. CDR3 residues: CASSQGQGSGEQYF. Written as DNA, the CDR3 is TGTGCCAGCTCCCAAGGACAGGGTTCGGGCGAGCAGTACTTC.

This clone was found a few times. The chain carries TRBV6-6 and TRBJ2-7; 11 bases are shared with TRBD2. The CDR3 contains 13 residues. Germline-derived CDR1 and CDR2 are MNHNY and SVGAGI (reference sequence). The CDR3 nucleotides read TGTGCATTGGGGACTAGCGGCTCCTACGAGCAGTACTTC. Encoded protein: CALGTSGSYEQYF.

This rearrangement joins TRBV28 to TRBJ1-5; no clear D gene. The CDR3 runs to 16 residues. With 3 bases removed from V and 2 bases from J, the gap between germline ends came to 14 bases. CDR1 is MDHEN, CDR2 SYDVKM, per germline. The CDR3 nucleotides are TGTGCCAGCAGTTTGGGGTCAACTCATGGCAATCAGCCCCAGCATTTT. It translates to CASSLGSTHGNQPQHF.

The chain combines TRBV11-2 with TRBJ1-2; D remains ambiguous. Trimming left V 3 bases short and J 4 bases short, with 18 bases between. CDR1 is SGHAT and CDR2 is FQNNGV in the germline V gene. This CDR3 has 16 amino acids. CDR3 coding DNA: TGTGCCAGCAGCTTTCTTGAAGACCCTAAAACCTATGGCTACACCTTC. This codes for CASSFLEDPKTYGYTF.